This section outlines one T cell receptor beta chain sequence together with its context. Trimming took 4 bases from V and 5 from J; bases not matched to a gene: 21. This CDR3 is built from 20 residues. Germline-derived CDR1 and CDR2 are LGHDT and YNNKEL (reference sequence). Produced via immunoSEQ multiplex PCR; TCRdb's table is partial and in-frame only. The table records 180,000 or so clones, approximately 83% of them present only once. These data come from a study of blood T cell repertoires in COVID-19. This receptor was taken from a woman aged 40 to 49 with COVID-19, enrolled during active disease. The chain is built from TRBV3-1 (or the pseudogene TRBV3-2) and TRBJ2-5; 11 bases agree with TRBD2. Sequenced input: peripheral blood. The CDR3 DNA reads TGTGCCAGCAGCCCACCTGCCGGGACTAGCGGCCCCGTAGGTATGGAGACCCAGTACTTC. It encodes CASSPPAGTSGPVGMETQYF.